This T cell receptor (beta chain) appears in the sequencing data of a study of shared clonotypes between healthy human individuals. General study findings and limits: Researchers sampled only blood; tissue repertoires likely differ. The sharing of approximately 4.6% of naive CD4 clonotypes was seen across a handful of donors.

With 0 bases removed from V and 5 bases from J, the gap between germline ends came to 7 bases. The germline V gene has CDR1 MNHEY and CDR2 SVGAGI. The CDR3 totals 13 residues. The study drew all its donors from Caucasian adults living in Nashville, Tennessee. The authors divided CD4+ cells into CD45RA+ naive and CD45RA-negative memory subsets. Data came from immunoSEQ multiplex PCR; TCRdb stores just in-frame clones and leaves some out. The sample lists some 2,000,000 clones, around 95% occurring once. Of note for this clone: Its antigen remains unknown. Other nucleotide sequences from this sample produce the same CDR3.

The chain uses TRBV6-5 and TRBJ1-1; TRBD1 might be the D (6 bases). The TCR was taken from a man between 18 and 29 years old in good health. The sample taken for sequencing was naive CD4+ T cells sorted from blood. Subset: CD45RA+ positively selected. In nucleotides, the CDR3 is TGTGCCAGCAGTTACTCTCAGGGGACTGAAGCTTTCTTT. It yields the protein CASSYSQGTEAFF.